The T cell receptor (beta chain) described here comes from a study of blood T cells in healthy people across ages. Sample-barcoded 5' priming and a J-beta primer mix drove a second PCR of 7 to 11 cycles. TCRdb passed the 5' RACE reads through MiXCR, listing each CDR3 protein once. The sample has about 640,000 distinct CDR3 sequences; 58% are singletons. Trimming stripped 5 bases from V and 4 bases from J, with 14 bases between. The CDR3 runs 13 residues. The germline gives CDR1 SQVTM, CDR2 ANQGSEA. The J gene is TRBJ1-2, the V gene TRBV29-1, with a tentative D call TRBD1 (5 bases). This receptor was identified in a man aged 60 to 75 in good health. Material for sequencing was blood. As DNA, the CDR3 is TGCAGCGTTCCTGATTTTGGGGGCTATGGCTACACCTTC. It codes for CSVPDFGGYGYTF.